One sample yielded the 21 T cell receptor beta chains listed below, sequenced in a study of identical twins. Via MiXCR, TCRdb re-called the 5' RACE reads, giving one row per CDR3 protein. The sample lists about 550,000 distinct CDR3 sequences, about a fifth occurring once. Another study also made use of these data, one on yellow fever vaccine responses in identical twins.

The sequencing sample was made of CD4+ T cells sorted from blood. These receptors came from a woman younger than 35 in good health.

This clonotype was recorded a few times. V and J are TRBV28 and TRBJ2-7, with 10 nucleotides matching TRBD1. The CDR3 loop spans 17 amino acids. Per germline, CDR1 MDHEN and CDR2 SYDVKM. Trimming removed 0 bases from V and 3 bases from J; junction bases left unmatched: 8. The DNA for the CDR3 is TGTGCCAGCAGTTTATGCACATTTGGGGACAGGGGCTACGAGCAGTACGTC. Protein product: CASSLCTFGDRGYEQYV.

This clonotype was detected a few times. The CDR3 DNA reads as TGTGCCAGCAGTTTAGATAGCGGTAACTCCTACAATGAGCAGTTCTTC. Translation gives CASSLDSGNSYNEQFF. The chain recombines TRBV28 with TRBJ2-1; tentative D call: TRBD2 (6 bases). The ends were cut back, 2 bases at V and 0 bases at J, with 11 bases in the middle. Germline CDR1 and CDR2: MDHEN and SYDVKM. The CDR3 extends over 16 amino acids.

Ten or more counts support this clonotype. The rearrangement uses TRBV5-1 and TRBJ2-5; 7 bases match TRBD2. This CDR3 comprises 14 residues. V trimming: 0 bases; J trimming: 4 bases; junction bases outside the gene matches: 3. CDR1 and CDR2 (germline): SGHRS, YFSETQ. The CDR3 region has the DNA TGCGCCAGCAGCTTGGGACTAGCCCCAGAGACCCAGTACTTC. This codes for CASSLGLAPETQYF.

This clonotype was counted ten times or more. The V gene is TRBV24-1, the J gene TRBJ2-7, with 7 bases identical to TRBD2. The CDR3 has 14 residues. Germline CDR1 and CDR2: KGHDR and SFDVKD. The V gene end was trimmed by 5 bases and the J gene end by 2 bases; junction bases not matched to a gene: 5. The chain's CDR3 is CATSAAGDTYEQYF. The DNA of the CDR3 is TGTGCCACCAGTGCTGCGGGAGACACCTACGAGCAGTACTTC.

This chain joins TRBV10-3 and TRBJ2-7; 8 bases match TRBD1. From germline, CDR1 is ENHRY and CDR2 SYGVKD. The CDR3 runs to 14 residues. Trimming cost V 2 bases and J 5 bases; bases outside gene matches: 5. The CDR3 loop reads CAISERTGNNEQYF. CDR3 bases: TGTGCCATCAGTGAGAGGACAGGGAATAACGAGCAGTACTTC.

This chain joins TRBV3-1 and TRBJ2-3; D possibly corresponds to TRBD2 (6 bases). Trimming shortened V by 0 bases and J by 1 base, and 14 bases separated the two germline ends. Germline CDR1 reads LGHDT; CDR2 reads YNNKEL (reference sequence). The CDR3 sequence is 17 residues long. The chain's CDR3 is CASSQDLVTGGTDTQYF. The CDR3 nucleotides are TGTGCCAGCAGCCAAGATCTCGTGACGGGGGGCACAGATACGCAGTATTTT.

There are a few counts of this clonotype. The gene calls are TRBV12-3 or TRBV12-4 and TRBJ2-7; D gene uncertain. This CDR3 is 14 amino acids long. V gave up 3 bases and J gave up 2 bases, with 11 bases separating them. The CDR3 loop is CASSFGQVPYEQYF. Written as DNA, the CDR3 is TGTGCCAGCAGTTTCGGGCAGGTCCCCTACGAGCAGTACTTC.

V is TRBV5-1 and J is TRBJ1-1; the match to TRBD1 covers 8 bases. The ends lost 1 base at V and 0 bases at J; junction bases unmatched: 5. Germline V gene sequence: CDR1 SGHRS, CDR2 YFSETQ. CDR3 length: 16 residues. CDR3 residues: CASSLRQGQMNTEAFF. CDR3 sequence (DNA): TGCGCCAGCAGCTTGCGACAGGGGCAAATGAACACTGAAGCTTTCTTT.

The genes are TRBV20-1 and TRBJ1-1, with D hard to call. The length of the CDR3 is 15 residues. V shed 0 bases and J shed 0 bases, with 11 bases lying between them. In germline, CDR1 is DFQATT, CDR2 SNEGSKA (reference sequence). CDR3 DNA: TGCAGTGCTAGAGAGTTTCCCGCGATGAACACTGAAGCTTTCTTT. Translated: CSAREFPAMNTEAFF.

This chain connects TRBV7-8 to TRBJ2-2; 7 bases are shared with TRBD2. Germline lookup yields CDR1 SGHVS and CDR2 FQNEAQ. V shed 10 bases, J shed 2 bases, and the junction held 22 bases outside the gene matches. The CDR3 is 19 residues long. The CDR3 loop reads CANYQTEVREKLNTGELFF. The CDR3, as DNA: TGTGCCAACTATCAGACGGAGGTGCGGGAGAAATTAAACACCGGGGAGCTGTTTTTT. The full variable domain, its missing parts supplied by reference TRBV7-8 and TRBJ2-2, is GAGVSQSPRYKVAKRGQDVALRCDPISGHVSLFWYQQALGQGPEFLTYFQNEAQLDKSGLPSDRFFAERPEGSVSTLKIQRTQQEDSAVYLCANYQTEVREKLNTGELFFGEGSRLTVL.

This clonotype came up a few times. This chain connects TRBV5-1 to TRBJ2-5; no firm D call. This CDR3 is 13 amino acids long. Germline V gene data show CDR1 as SGHRS and CDR2 as YFSETQ. The V gene lost 0 bases and the J gene lost 2 bases, with 5 bases spanning the gap. CDR3 DNA: TGCGCCAGCAGCTTGGACATACAAGAGACCCAGTACTTC. Its translation: CASSLDIQETQYF.

The chain employs TRBV12-3 or TRBV12-4 and TRBJ2-1; D gene ambiguous. V was cut by 3 bases and J by 7 bases, with 13 bases left in between. CDR3 length: 14 amino acids. CDR3 loop: CASSFLSLRNEQFF. CDR3 coding DNA: TGTGCCAGCAGTTTTCTATCGCTCAGGAATGAGCAGTTCTTC.

CDR3 DNA: TGTGCCAGCAGCCCCGGGACTAGCGGGCCTCGTATCGAGCAGTACTTC. Protein sequence: CASSPGTSGPRIEQYF. This chain uses TRBV3-1 with TRBJ2-7, with 12 positions matching TRBD2. Germline CDR1 is LGHDT and CDR2 is YNNKEL (reference sequence). Germline trimming cut 4 bases from V and 6 bases from J; bases unmatched to any gene: 10. This CDR3 comprises 16 residues.

The chain joins TRBV20-1 to TRBJ2-6, with D possibly matching TRBD2 (5 bases). V lost 5 bases, J lost 0 bases, and 11 bases lay in between. Germline CDR1 reads DFQATT; CDR2 reads SNEGSKA (reference sequence). The CDR3 runs 15 residues. The CDR3 is CSALRTYSGANVLTF. DNA for the CDR3: TGCAGTGCTTTACGGACTTACTCTGGGGCCAACGTCCTGACTTTC.

This sequence joins TRBV5-6 and TRBJ2-7, with 15 bases that match TRBD2. Losses at the gene ends were 2 bases for V and 3 bases for J; bases not matched to a gene: 3. The CDR3 totals 16 residues. Germline-derived CDR1 and CDR2 are SGHDT and YYEEEE. CDR3 sequence (DNA): TGTGCCAGCAGCTTTGGGACTAGCGGGGGGATCTACGAGCAGTACGTC. It translates to CASSFGTSGGIYEQYV.

The genes are TRBV4-1 and TRBJ2-1, with 16 positions matching TRBD2. Per germline, CDR1 MGHRA and CDR2 YSYEKL. The CDR3 runs 18 residues. V shed 0 bases and J 4 bases; nucleotides not matched to a gene: 3. CDR3 bases: TGCGCCAGCAGCCAAGAGTCGGGACTAGCGGGAGGGTACAATGAGCAGTTCTTC. Protein product: CASSQESGLAGGYNEQFF.

CDR3 sequence: CASTKGPSGVVGELFF. DNA for the CDR3: TGTGCCAGCACCAAGGGGCCTAGCGGGGTCGTCGGGGAGCTGTTTTTT. The chain is built from TRBV6-1 and TRBJ2-2, with 9 nucleotides matching TRBD2. CDR3 length equals 16 residues. J was trimmed by 7 bases and V by 7 bases; bases with no gene match: 13. CDR1 is MNHNS, CDR2 SASEGT, per germline.

The chain recombines TRBV5-1 with TRBJ1-6; D unclear. The germline V gene encodes CDR1 SGHRS and CDR2 YFSETQ. The CDR3 is 13 amino acids. V lost 3 bases and J lost 8, with 9 bases in between. CDR3 coding DNA: TGCGCCAGCAGCTCCGGTGGAGATTCACCCCTCCACTTT. Translated, it gives CASSSGGDSPLHF.

This clonotype appeared a few times. The V and J genes are TRBV11-2 and TRBJ2-7; 7 bases fit TRBD1. The CDR3 has 13 amino acids. Germline V gives CDR1 SGHAT, CDR2 FQNNGV. The DNA for the CDR3 is TGTGCCAGCAGCTTCCCCCCCAACAGGGGATGTAACGTC. This sequence encodes CASSFPPNRGCNV.

This clonotype was detected only a few times. The rearrangement links TRBV12-3 or TRBV12-4 to TRBJ1-2, with D unresolved. There are 14 residues in the CDR3. Deletions cut 3 bases from V and 1 base from J, with 9 bases between. The DNA of the CDR3 is TGTGCCAGCAGTTTGCGGTCCGGTAACTATGGCTACACCTTC. Translating it yields CASSLRSGNYGYTF.

CDR3 sequence reads: CASSISVAGGLDNEQFF. CDR3 in DNA: TGTGCCAGTAGTATCTCTGTAGCGGGAGGGTTGGACAATGAGCAGTTCTTC. The chain recombines TRBV19 with TRBJ2-1; 11 bases are a match to TRBD2. This CDR3 has 17 amino acids. J gave up 5 bases and V 3 bases, and 9 bases lay outside the gene matches. Looked up from germline, CDR1 is LNHDA and CDR2 is SQIVND (reference sequence).